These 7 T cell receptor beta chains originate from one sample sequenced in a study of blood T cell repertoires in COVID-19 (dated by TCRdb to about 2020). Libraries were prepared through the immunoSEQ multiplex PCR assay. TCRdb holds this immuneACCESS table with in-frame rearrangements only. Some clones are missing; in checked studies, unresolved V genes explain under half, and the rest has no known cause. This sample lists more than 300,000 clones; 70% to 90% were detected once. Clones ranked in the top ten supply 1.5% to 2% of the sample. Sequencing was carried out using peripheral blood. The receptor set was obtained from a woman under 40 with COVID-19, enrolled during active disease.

CDR3 sequence: CASSITPGTQSNQPQHF. The CDR3 DNA reads TGTGCCAGTAGTATAACCCCCGGGACACAATCCAATCAGCCCCAGCATTTT. V usage is TRBV19 and J usage is TRBJ1-5, with a weak D call TRBD1 (6 bases). The V end lost 2 bases, the J end lost 3 bases, and 17 bases lay between the germline ends. This CDR3 has 17 residues. Germline lookup yields CDR1 LNHDA and CDR2 SQIVND (reference sequence).

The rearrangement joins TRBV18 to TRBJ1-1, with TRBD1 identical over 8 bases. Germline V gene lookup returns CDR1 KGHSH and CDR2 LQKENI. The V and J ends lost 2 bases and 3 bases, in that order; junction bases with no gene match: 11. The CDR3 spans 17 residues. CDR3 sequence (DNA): TGTGCCAGCTCACCAAGTCAGCAGGGGGCAGGAGACACTGAAGCTTTCTTT. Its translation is CASSPSQQGAGDTEAFF.

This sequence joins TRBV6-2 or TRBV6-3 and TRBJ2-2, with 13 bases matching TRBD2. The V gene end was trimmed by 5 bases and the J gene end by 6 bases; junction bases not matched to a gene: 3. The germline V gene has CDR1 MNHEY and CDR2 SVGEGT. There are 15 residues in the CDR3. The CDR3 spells CASSAGTSGAGELFF. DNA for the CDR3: TGTGCCAGCAGTGCCGGGACTAGCGGGGCCGGGGAGCTGTTTTTT.

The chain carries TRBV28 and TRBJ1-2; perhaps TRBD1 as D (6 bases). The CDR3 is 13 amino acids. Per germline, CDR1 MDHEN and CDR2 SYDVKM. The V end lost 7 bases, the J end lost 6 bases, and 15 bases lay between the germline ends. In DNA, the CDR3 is TGTGCCAGCACTACTCCTTCAGGGGATGGCTACACCTTC. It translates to CASTTPSGDGYTF.

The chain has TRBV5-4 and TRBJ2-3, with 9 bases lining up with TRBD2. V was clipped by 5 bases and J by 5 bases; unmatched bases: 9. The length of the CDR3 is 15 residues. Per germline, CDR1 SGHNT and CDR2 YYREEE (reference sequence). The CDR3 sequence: CASSGFSGGGDTQYF. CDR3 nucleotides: TGTGCCAGCAGTGGGTTTAGCGGGGGAGGAGATACGCAGTATTTT.

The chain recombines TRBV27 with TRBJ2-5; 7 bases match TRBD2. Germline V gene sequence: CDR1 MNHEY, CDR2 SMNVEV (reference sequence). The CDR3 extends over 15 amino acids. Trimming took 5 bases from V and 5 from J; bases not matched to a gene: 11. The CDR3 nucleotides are TGTGCCAGCAGTGGCCAGTTGGGGGGGTTGGAGACCCAGTACTTC. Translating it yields CASSGQLGGLETQYF.

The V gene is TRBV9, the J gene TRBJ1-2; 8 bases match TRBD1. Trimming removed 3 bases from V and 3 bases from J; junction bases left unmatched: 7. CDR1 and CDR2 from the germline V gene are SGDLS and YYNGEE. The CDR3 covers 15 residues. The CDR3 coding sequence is TGTGCCAGCAGCGGGCCCCGGACAGGGCACTATGGCTACACCTTC. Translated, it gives CASSGPRTGHYGYTF.